This TCR beta chain came from a study of blood T cell repertoires in COVID-19. The overall study: Italy, Spain and the United States were the sources of the convalescent and acute COVID-19 samples.

The CDR3 loop spans 15 amino acids. CDR1 MNHEY and CDR2 SMNVEV come from the germline V gene (reference sequence). V was shortened by 3 bases and J by 4 bases, with 14 bases between the two germline ends. As handled by the study authors: Estimation of nucleated cell counts was performed using reference gene primer amplification. Data came from immunoSEQ multiplex PCR; TCRdb stores just in-frame clones and leaves some out. V and J calls and clone size come straight from that table; D and trimming were deduced from the DNA. The data contain 170,000 or so clones, roughly 83% of them singletons. The chain links TRBV27 to TRBJ2-3; no reliable D call. Sample: peripheral blood. The TCR comes from a woman aged 60 to 75 with acute or convalescent COVID-19. The CDR3 region has the DNA TGTGCCAGCAGTTTCCGACCGGGTATGGCAGATACGCAGTATTTT. This encodes CASSFRPGMADTQYF.